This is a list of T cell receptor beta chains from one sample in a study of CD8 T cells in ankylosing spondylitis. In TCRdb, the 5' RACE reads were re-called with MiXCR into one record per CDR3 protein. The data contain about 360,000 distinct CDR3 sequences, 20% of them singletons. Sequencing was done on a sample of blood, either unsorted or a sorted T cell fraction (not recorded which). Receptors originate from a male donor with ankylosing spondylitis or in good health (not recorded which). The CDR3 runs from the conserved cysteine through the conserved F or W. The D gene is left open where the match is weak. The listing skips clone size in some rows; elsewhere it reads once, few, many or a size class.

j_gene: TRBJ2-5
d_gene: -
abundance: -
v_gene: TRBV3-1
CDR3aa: CASSPSGPYQETQYF
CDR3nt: TGTGCCAGCAGCCCTTCCGGACCGTACCAAGAGACCCAGTACTTC

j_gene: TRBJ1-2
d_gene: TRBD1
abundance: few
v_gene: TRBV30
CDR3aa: CAWTGGYGDGYTF
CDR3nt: TGTGCCTGGACAGGGGGCTACGGGGATGGCTACACCTTC

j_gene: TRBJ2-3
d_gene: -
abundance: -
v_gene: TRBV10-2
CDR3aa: CASSIGGGREDTQYF
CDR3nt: TGCGCCAGCAGCATAGGGGGGGGGCGAGAAGATACGCAGTATTTT

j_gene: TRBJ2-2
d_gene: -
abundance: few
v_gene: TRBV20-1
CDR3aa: CSARARAENTGELFF
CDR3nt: TGCAGTGCTAGGGCCCGGGCGGAGAACACCGGGGAGCTGTTTTTT

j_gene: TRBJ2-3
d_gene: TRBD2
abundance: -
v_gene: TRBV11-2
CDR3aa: CASSDGTSDTDTQYF
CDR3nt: TGTGCCAGCAGCGACGGGACTAGCGACACAGATACGCAGTATTTT

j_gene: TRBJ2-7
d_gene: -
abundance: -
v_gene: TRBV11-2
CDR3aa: CASRYRGSYEQYF
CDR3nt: TGTGCCAGCAGGTACCGGGGCTCCTACGAGCAGTACTTC

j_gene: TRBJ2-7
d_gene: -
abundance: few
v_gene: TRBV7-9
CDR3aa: CASSLRPFDSYEQYF
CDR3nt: TGTGCCAGCAGCTTAAGACCGTTTGACTCCTACGAGCAGTACTTC

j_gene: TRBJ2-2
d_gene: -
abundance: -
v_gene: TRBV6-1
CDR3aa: CASSEVKGVMNTGELFF
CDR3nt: TGTGCCAGCAGTGAAGTAAAGGGGGTCATGAACACCGGGGAGCTGTTTTTT

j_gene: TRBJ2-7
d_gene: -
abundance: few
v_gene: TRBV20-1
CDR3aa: CSANMGSDEQYF
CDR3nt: TGCAGTGCTAACATGGGTTCGGACGAGCAGTACTTC

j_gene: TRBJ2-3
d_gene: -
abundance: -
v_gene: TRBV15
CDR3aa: CATSRDREGTDTQYF
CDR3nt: TGTGCCACCAGCAGAGACAGGGAAGGAACAGATACGCAGTATTTT

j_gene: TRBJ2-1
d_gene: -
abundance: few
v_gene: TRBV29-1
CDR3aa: CSVTPVNEQFF
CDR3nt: TGCAGCGTTACCCCCGTCAATGAGCAGTTCTTC

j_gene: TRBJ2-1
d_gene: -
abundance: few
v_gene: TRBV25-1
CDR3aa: CASKRFSYNEQFF
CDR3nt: TGTGCCAGCAAACGATTCTCCTACAATGAGCAGTTCTTC

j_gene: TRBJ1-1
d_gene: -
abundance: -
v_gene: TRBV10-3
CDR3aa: CAISEWGAPNTEAFF
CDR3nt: TGTGCCATCAGTGAGTGGGGGGCTCCCAACACTGAAGCTTTCTTT

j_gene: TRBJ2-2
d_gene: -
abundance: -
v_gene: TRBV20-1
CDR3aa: CSARDLQGSPGELFF
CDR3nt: TGCAGTGCTAGAGATCTTCAGGGTAGTCCCGGGGAGCTGTTTTTT

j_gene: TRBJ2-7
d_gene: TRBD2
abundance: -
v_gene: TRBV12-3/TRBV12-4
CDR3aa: CASRSSGGFSYEQYF
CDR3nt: TGTGCCAGCAGGAGTAGCGGGGGGTTCTCCTACGAGCAGTACTTC

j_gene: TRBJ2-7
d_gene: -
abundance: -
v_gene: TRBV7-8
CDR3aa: CASSHGGLPYEQYF
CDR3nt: TGTGCCAGCAGCCATGGGGGCCTGCCCTACGAGCAGTACTTC

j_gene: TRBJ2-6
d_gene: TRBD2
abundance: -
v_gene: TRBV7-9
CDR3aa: CASRARGAGANVLTF
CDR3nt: TGTGCCAGCAGAGCACGGGGGGCTGGGGCCAACGTCCTGACTTTC

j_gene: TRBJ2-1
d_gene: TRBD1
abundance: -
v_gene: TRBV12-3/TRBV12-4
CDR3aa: CASSFYGTDVNEQFF
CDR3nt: TGTGCCAGCAGTTTTTATGGGACAGACGTCAATGAGCAGTTCTTC

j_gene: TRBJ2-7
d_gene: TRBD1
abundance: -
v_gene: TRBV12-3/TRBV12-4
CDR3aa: CASSSAGTGAVAYEQYF
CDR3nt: TGTGCCAGCAGTTCCGCCGGGACAGGGGCGGTTGCCTACGAGCAGTACTTC

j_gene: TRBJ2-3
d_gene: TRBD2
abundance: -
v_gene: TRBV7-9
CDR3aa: CASSWGGDHPTDTQYF
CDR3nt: TGTGCCAGCAGCTGGGGAGGGGACCATCCCACAGATACGCAGTATTTT

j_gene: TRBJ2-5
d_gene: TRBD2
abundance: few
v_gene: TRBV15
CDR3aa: CATSRVPGGGAVVGETQYF
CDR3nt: TGTGCCACCAGCAGAGTGCCTGGCGGGGGGGCTGTCGTGGGAGAGACCCAGTACTTC

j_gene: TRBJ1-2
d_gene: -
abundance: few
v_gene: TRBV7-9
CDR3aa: CASSLGQANYGYTF
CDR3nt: TGTGCCAGCAGCTTAGGACAGGCTAACTATGGCTACACCTTC

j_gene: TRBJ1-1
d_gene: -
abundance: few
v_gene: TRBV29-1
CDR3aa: CSAVELNTEAFF
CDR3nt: TGCAGCGCCGTCGAGTTGAACACTGAAGCTTTCTTT

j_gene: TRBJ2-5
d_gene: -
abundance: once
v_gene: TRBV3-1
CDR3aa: CASSPLVLSFETQYF
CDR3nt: TGTGCCAGCAGCCCACTAGTTCTTTCGTTTGAGACCCAGTACTTC